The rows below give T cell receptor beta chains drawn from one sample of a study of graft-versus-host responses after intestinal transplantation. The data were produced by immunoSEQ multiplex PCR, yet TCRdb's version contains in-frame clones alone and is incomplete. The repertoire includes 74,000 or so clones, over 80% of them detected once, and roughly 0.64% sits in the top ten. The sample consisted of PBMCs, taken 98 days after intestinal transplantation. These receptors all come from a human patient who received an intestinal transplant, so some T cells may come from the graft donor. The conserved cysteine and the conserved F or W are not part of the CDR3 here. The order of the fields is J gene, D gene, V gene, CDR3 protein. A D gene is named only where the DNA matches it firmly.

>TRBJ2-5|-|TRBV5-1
ASSFAGTETQY
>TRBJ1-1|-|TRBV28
ASRYTDWNTEAF
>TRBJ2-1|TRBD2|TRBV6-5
ASRESGGLLDEQF
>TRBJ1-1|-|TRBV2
ASSESGPTEAF
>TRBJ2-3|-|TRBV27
ASSPSLEHTQY
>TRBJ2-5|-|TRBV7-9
ASSPKSGGDQETQY
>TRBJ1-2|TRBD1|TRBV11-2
ASSPVRDRGPSYGYT
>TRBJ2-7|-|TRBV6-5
AIDRQAYEQY
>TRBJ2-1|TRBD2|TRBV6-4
ASSALAGERDEQF
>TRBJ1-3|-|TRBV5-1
ASSLGGQVSGNTIY
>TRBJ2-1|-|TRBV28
ASSLLGSSYNEQF
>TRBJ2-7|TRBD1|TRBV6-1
ASRVLGTGSYEQY
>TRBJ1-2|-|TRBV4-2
ASSLERTANYGYT
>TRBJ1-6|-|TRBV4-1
ASSQGPTWGFNSPLH
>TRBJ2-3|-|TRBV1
TSSQASEFVSGTSLPDTQY
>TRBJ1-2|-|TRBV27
ASSLWSGDRGGYT
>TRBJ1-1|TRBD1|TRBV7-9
ASSQSSTGRTEAF
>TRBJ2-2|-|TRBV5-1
ASRGQSNTGELF
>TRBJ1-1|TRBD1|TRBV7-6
ASSSGQGPNTEAF
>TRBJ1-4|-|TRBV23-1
ASSRPPGERSEKLF